This TCR beta chain was captured by sequencing in a study of blood T cells in healthy people across ages. Study results and limitations: Comparison with aged donors showed that long-lived donors had more naive CD4+ cells and higher diversity. From one million sequenced T cells, diversity estimates were lower bounds.

Researchers report isolating at least 6 million PBMCs per sample. A second PCR, run for about 7 to 11 cycles, used a sample-barcoded 5' primer plus a J-beta primer mix. TCRdb re-called the 5' RACE reads through MiXCR, storing one row per CDR3 protein. The sample has 1.5 million to 2 million distinct CDR3 sequences, about 28% seen once. This clonotype appeared once. Its specificity is not known. As the CDR3 is not closed by the conserved phenylalanine or tryptophan, this likely results from a read error. The germline gives CDR1 LGHDT, CDR2 YNNKEL (reference sequence). Trimming at V came to 4 bases and at J to 7 bases, leaving 6 bases not matched to a gene. The CDR3 consists of 14 residues.

Material for sequencing was blood. The chain joins TRBV3-1 to TRBJ2-1; 8 bases agree with TRBD2. The receptor was isolated from a woman under 40 in good health. The CDR3 region is CASSRSAGENEQFL. CDR3 in DNA: TGTGCCAGCAGCCGATCAGCGGGAGAAAATGAGCAGTTCTTA.